The entry below describes one T cell receptor beta chain. The antigen remains unidentified. This record comes from a study of cytotoxic CD8 clonotypes in ibrutinib-treated CLL. General observations from the study: Patients with sustained remission and those progressing were sampled at differing times.

V lost 0 bases, J lost 9 bases, and 16 bases stayed unmatched. CDR3 length: 18 residues. CDR1 is SGHTA, CDR2 FQGNSA, per germline. Generated by immunoSEQ multiplex PCR, the TCRdb table keeps only in-frame clones and is missing some. The sample shows roughly 180,000 clones, about 72% of them seen only once. The material sequenced was PBMCs, taken after 24 months of ibrutinib treatment. The rearrangement links TRBV7-2 to TRBJ2-1; 8 bases agree with TRBD2. This clonotype was sampled from a human donor with chronic lymphocytic leukemia. In nucleotides, the CDR3 is TGTGCCAGCAGCTTAGCGCTTTTCGGGAGGGCTTCGCAGGGTGAGCAGTTCTTC. This gives the protein CASSLALFGRASQGEQFF.